These 31 T cell receptor beta chains were sequenced from one sample in a study of cytomegalovirus exposure and HLA in healthy donors. Libraries were prepared by immunoSEQ multiplex PCR; TCRdb keeps only in-frame clonotypes and omits some of them. The table shows over 100,000 clones, with about 91% occurring only once. The sequenced material came from PBMCs. These TCRs come from a woman younger than 30 in good health and CMV-seronegative.

The CDR3 nucleotides read TGTGCCAGCAGCCAGGACCAGGGGGACACTGAAGCTTTCTTT. Residues: CASSQDQGDTEAFF. V is TRBV7-3 and J is TRBJ1-1; 7 bases line up with TRBD1. Germline-derived CDR1 and CDR2 are SGHTA and FQGTGA. J was trimmed by 3 bases and V by 5 bases; bases with no gene match: 6. This CDR3 region has 14 residues. The complete variable domain, with remaining parts taken from reference TRBV7-3 and TRBJ1-1, reads GAGVSQTPSNKVTEKGKYVELRCDPISGHTALYWYRQSLGQGPEFLIYFQGTGAADDSGLPNDRFFAVRPEGSVSTLKIQRTERGDSAVYLCASSQDQGDTEAFFGQGTRLTVV.

This chain connects TRBV5-4 to TRBJ1-2, with D hard to call. Trimming pared 6 bases from V and 2 bases from J, leaving 11 bases between. CDR1 is SGHNT, CDR2 YYREEE, per germline (reference sequence). The CDR3 covers 13 residues. The CDR3 DNA is TGTGCCAGCACTATAGCACAAAACTATGGCTACACCTTC. Its translation: CASTIAQNYGYTF.

V usage is TRBV18 and J usage is TRBJ1-5; D call uncertain. Germline V gene lookup returns CDR1 KGHSH and CDR2 LQKENI. The CDR3 consists of 16 residues. The V end was cut by 3 bases, the J end by 7 bases, with 19 bases between. The CDR3 nucleotides are TGTGCCAGCTCACCCCCCGGAGGGAGTGAGAGGCAGCCCCAGCATTTT. Translating gives CASSPPGGSERQPQHF.

The chain joins TRBV5-6 to TRBJ1-5; D not resolved. Germline lookup yields CDR1 SGHDT and CDR2 YYEEEE. The CDR3 consists of 13 residues. Trimming cost V 1 base and J 5 bases, with 7 bases left between them. Here the CDR3 DNA reads TGTGCCAGCAGCTTGACCGGGGATCAGCCCCAGCATTTT. Its protein is CASSLTGDQPQHF.

The rearrangement joins TRBV18 to TRBJ1-5; 8 nucleotides align to TRBD1. The V and J ends lost 3 bases and 0 bases, in that order; junction bases with no gene match: 4. The V gene's germline CDR1 is KGHSH and CDR2 LQKENI. CDR3 length equals 16 residues. This CDR3 is CASSPGQGGSNQPQHF. As DNA, the CDR3 is TGTGCCAGCTCACCCGGACAGGGCGGTAGCAATCAGCCCCAGCATTTT.

The V and J genes are TRBV4-2 and TRBJ2-3; TRBD2 matches at 9 bases. The CDR3 is 18 residues long. Per the germline V gene, CDR1 is LGHNA and CDR2 is YNFKEQ. V lost 1 base to trimming and J lost 4 bases; unmatched junction nucleotides: 12. The DNA of the CDR3 is TGTGCCAGCAGCCAAGGGCGGGGGGGCCGTGGGAGTTCAGATACGCAGTATTTT. Its protein product is CASSQGRGGRGSSDTQYF.

The J gene is TRBJ2-5, the V gene TRBV6-1; D ambiguous. CDR1 is MNHNS and CDR2 is SASEGT in the germline V gene. The germline V and J ends were trimmed by 3 bases and 1 base, with 6 bases remaining between them. The CDR3 loop spans 13 amino acids. The DNA for the CDR3 is TGTGCCAGCAGTGACTCTTCCCAAGAGACCCAGTACTTC. Residues: CASSDSSQETQYF.

The chain has TRBV2 and TRBJ1-1; the match to TRBD1 covers 12 bases. Germline values: CDR1 SNHLY, CDR2 FYNNEI. The CDR3 totals 14 residues. Germline trimming cut 7 bases from V and 6 bases from J; bases unmatched to any gene: 6. The DNA for the CDR3 is TGTGCCAGCAACCCGGGACAGGGGGCGGCTGAAGCTTTCTTT. Its protein product is CASNPGQGAAEAFF.

The J gene is TRBJ1-2, the V gene TRBV5-4; a weak D match, TRBD1 (5 bases). CDR1 SGHNT and CDR2 YYREEE come from the germline V gene (reference sequence). V lost 5 bases to trimming and J lost 11 bases, with 19 bases between them. This CDR3 spans 13 amino acids. Written as DNA, the CDR3 is TGTGCCAGCAGAGCCTTTGGGGGGGTGGGATACACCTTC. Protein product: CASRAFGGVGYTF.

This clone was counted a few times. The rearrangement joins TRBV4-2 to TRBJ1-5; D is unclear. The CDR3 sequence is 15 residues long. Germline values: CDR1 LGHNA, CDR2 YNFKEQ. V lost 0 bases to trimming and J lost 12 bases, with 18 bases between them. The CDR3: CASSQDRRRGEGQHF. The CDR3 DNA reads TGTGCCAGCAGCCAAGATAGGCGCCGTGGGGAGGGCCAGCATTTT.

The rearrangement uses TRBV4-2 and TRBJ2-5; 7 bases map to TRBD2. With V trimmed by 3 bases and J by 1 base, 8 bases remained unmatched. CDR1 is LGHNA, CDR2 YNFKEQ, per germline. The CDR3 has 16 amino acids. The DNA of the CDR3 is TGTGCCAGCAGCCAGAACACACTAGCGCTCCAAGAGACCCAGTACTTC. This codes for CASSQNTLALQETQYF.

The chain couples TRBV5-1 to TRBJ2-3; D perhaps matches TRBD1 (5 bases). Germline V gives CDR1 SGHRS, CDR2 YFSETQ. V lost 0 bases, J lost 0 bases, and 11 bases lay in between. CDR3 length: 16 residues. The CDR3 DNA reads TGCGCCAGCAGCTTGGGACAGCTCCTCAGCACAGATACGCAGTATTTT. Translation: CASSLGQLLSTDTQYF.

This chain links TRBV21-1 with TRBJ2-7; TRBD2 is taken as the D call from the table, unchecked against the DNA. TRBV21-1 is described as a pseudogene. CDR3 length equals 16 residues. CDR3 nucleotides: TGTGCCAGCAGCTCACCAGCGGGGGGGCTTTTCCACGAGCAGTACTTC. This translates into CASSSPAGGLFHEQYF.

The chain employs TRBV7-9 and TRBJ2-7, with D possibly matching TRBD1 (5 bases). Trimming shortened V by 1 base and J by 4 bases, and 8 bases separated the two germline ends. The CDR3 is made up of 13 amino acids. Germline assignment: CDR1 SEHNR and CDR2 FQNEAQ (reference sequence). The CDR3 coding sequence is TGTGCCAGCAGCTTAGTCGCAGGGTACGAGCAGTACTTC. This encodes CASSLVAGYEQYF.

The chain is built from TRBV20-1 and TRBJ1-1, with TRBD1 as a possible D gene (5 bases). The CDR3 has 11 amino acids. V lost 8 bases and J 0 bases, leaving 7 bases between the germline ends. In germline, CDR1 is DFQATT, CDR2 SNEGSKA (reference sequence). CDR3 protein: CSTGVNTEAFF. The CDR3 coding sequence is TGCAGTACAGGTGTGAACACTGAAGCTTTCTTT.

V gene TRBV29-1 combines with J gene TRBJ2-5, with D maybe TRBD1 (7 bases). The germline gives CDR1 SQVTM, CDR2 ANQGSEA. The CDR3 is 14 residues long. Trimming left V 6 bases short and J 4 bases short, with 18 bases between. The CDR3 loop is CSVGQGGLGETQYF. The CDR3 DNA is TGCAGCGTGGGGCAGGGGGGCTTGGGAGAGACCCAGTACTTC. Together with reference TRBV29-1 and TRBJ2-5, the CDR3 gives the full variable domain: SAVISQKPSRDICQRGTSLTIQCQVDSQVTMMFWYRQQPGQSLTLIATANQGSEATYESGFVIDKFPISRPNLTFSTLTVSNMSPEDSSIYLCSVGQGGLGETQYFGPGTRLLVL.

The chain recombines TRBV6-5 with TRBJ2-1; 7 bases agree with TRBD1. The length of the CDR3 is 15 residues. Trimming took 6 bases from V and 5 from J; bases not matched to a gene: 10. The germline CDR1 and CDR2 sequences are MNHEY and SVGAGI. The CDR3 DNA follows: TGTGCCAGCAGGGAACTTTCCGGGACAGACAATGAGCAGTTCTTC. It encodes CASRELSGTDNEQFF.

This clone was observed a single time. The chain carries TRBV6-5 and TRBJ1-3; TRBD1 is a possible D gene (6 bases). The ends were cut back, 0 bases at V and 8 bases at J, with 14 bases in the middle. The germline V gene encodes CDR1 MNHEY and CDR2 SVGAGI. This CDR3 spans 15 amino acids. The CDR3 here is CASSYSGGSADTIYF. The CDR3 nucleotides are TGTGCCAGCAGTTACTCAGGGGGATCCGCGGACACCATATATTTT.

V and J are TRBV5-1 and TRBJ1-1; 7 bases line up with TRBD1. The CDR3 is made up of 13 amino acids. The V gene's germline CDR1 is SGHRS and CDR2 YFSETQ. V lost 4 bases, J lost 4 bases, and 4 bases stayed unmatched. CDR3 DNA: TGCGCCAGCAGCGCAGACAGGGCCACTGAAGCTTTCTTT. It codes for CASSADRATEAFF.

The V and J genes are TRBV11-3 and TRBJ2-2; 7 bases agree with TRBD2. The CDR3 spans 13 residues. After removal of 8 bases from V and 6 bases from J, the junction contained 6 bases not matched to a gene. Germline V CDR1 and CDR2: SGHNT, YENEEA. CDR3 in DNA: TGTGCCAGCCGCGGCGGGGGTCCCGGGGAGCTGTTTTTT. This sequence encodes CASRGGGPGELFF. Looking up the rest from reference TRBV11-3 and TRBJ2-2 gives the full variable domain: EAGVVQSPRYKIIEKKQPVAFWCNPISGHNTLYWYLQNLGQGPELLIRYENEEAVDDSQLPKDRFSAERLKGVDSTLKIQPAELGDSAVYLCASRGGGPGELFFGEGSRLTVL.

The chain is built from TRBV19 and TRBJ1-5; D unresolved. The CDR3 runs to 14 residues. The germline CDR1 and CDR2 sequences are LNHDA and SQIVND (reference sequence). Trimming shortened V by 1 base and J by 5 bases, and 9 bases separated the two germline ends. In DNA, the CDR3 is TGTGCCAGTAGTATAGTTGGCAGCGATCAGCCCCAGCATTTT. This sequence encodes CASSIVGSDQPQHF.

The chain joins TRBV5-3 to TRBJ2-2; D remains unclear. TRBV5-3 is placed among ORFs of uncertain function. The CDR3 loop spans 14 amino acids. Trimming left V 2 bases short and J 0 bases short, with 5 bases between. The CDR3 region has the DNA TGTGCCAGAAGCTTTCCAGCGAACACCGGGGAGCTGTTTTTT. This gives the protein CARSFPANTGELFF.

In DNA, the CDR3 is TGTGCCAGCAGCTTGACAGGGGTGAATTCACCCCTCCACTTT. Protein sequence: CASSLTGVNSPLHF. The V and J genes are TRBV7-6 and TRBJ1-6, with 8 positions matching TRBD1. The V segment lost 3 bases and the J segment 7 bases; nucleotides outside the gene matches: 2. CDR1 SGHVS and CDR2 FNYEAQ come from the germline V gene. The CDR3 contains 14 residues.

V gene TRBV10-3 combines with J gene TRBJ1-1, with 8 bases fitting TRBD1. The CDR3 has 13 residues. Unmatched junction bases numbered 8, after V lost 10 bases and J lost 4 bases. The germline gives CDR1 ENHRY, CDR2 SYGVKD. CDR3 bases: TGTGCCACCGAGGACAGGGTGGGCACTGAAGCTTTCTTT. Encoded protein: CATEDRVGTEAFF.

The chain is built from TRBV5-1 and TRBJ1-4; TRBD1 aligns across 11 bases. V was clipped by 4 bases and J by 2 bases; unmatched bases: 7. The CDR3 length is 17 residues. The germline V gene encodes CDR1 SGHRS and CDR2 YFSETQ. The CDR3 protein is CASSPGTGGLTNEKLFF. The CDR3 DNA is TGCGCCAGCAGCCCGGGGACAGGGGGGCTTACTAATGAAAAACTGTTTTTT.

This clone was found a few times. This chain joins TRBV6-5 and TRBJ2-1; D not certain. V dropped 6 bases and J dropped 3 bases, with 3 bases sitting between them. CDR3 length: 11 residues. Germline loops: CDR1 MNHEY, CDR2 SVGAGI. CDR3 DNA sequence: TGTGCCAGCAGACACTACAATGAGCAGTTCTTC. It specifies CASRHYNEQFF.

Only one count was recorded for this clone. The chain joins TRBV10-3 to TRBJ2-2; a weak D match, TRBD1 (5 bases). V lost 2 bases and J 5 bases, leaving 15 bases between the germline ends. The CDR3 sequence is 16 residues long. CDR1 and CDR2 (germline): ENHRY, SYGVKD. CDR3 in amino acids: CAISEEAAGYTGELFF. The CDR3 DNA sequence: TGTGCCATCAGTGAGGAGGCGGCAGGGTATACCGGGGAGCTGTTTTTT.

The CDR3 nucleotides are TGTGCCAGCCGCGAAGCCTCCTTTGCGGGGCCCCAGCATTTT. It is translated as CASREASFAGPQHF. The V and J genes are TRBV27 and TRBJ1-5; D not resolved. Trimming took off 8 bases at V and 9 bases at J, with 20 bases between the two ends. Per germline, CDR1 MNHEY and CDR2 SMNVEV (reference sequence). CDR3 size: 14 residues.

This clone was seen a few times. This chain links TRBV30 with TRBJ2-1, with 12 bases lining up with TRBD2. The ends lost 3 bases at V and 6 bases at J; junction bases unmatched: 0. In germline, CDR1 is GTSNPN, CDR2 SVGIG (reference sequence). The CDR3 runs 13 residues. CDR3 DNA sequence: TGTGCCTGGAGACTAGCGGGGGGCAATGAGCAGTTCTTC. Its protein product is CAWRLAGGNEQFF.

A single count supports this clone. The chain recombines TRBV19 with TRBJ2-1; 8 bases map to TRBD1. The J segment lost 8 bases and the V segment lost 6 bases, leaving 12 bases of the junction unmatched. This CDR3 contains 15 residues. Germline V gene sequence: CDR1 LNHDA, CDR2 SQIVND (reference sequence). The chain's CDR3 is CASSRGQGGMDEQFF. CDR3 DNA: TGTGCCAGTAGCAGAGGACAGGGAGGTATGGATGAGCAGTTCTTC.

This clone was seen a handful of times. Here the CDR3 reads CASSYGTSSYEQYF. The CDR3 bases are TGTGCCAGCAGTTACGGGACTTCCTCCTACGAGCAGTACTTC. V is TRBV6-5 and J is TRBJ2-7, with D perhaps TRBD2 (6 bases). V lost 2 bases and J 0 bases, leaving 8 bases between the germline ends. The CDR3 is 14 amino acids. CDR1 MNHEY and CDR2 SVGAGI come from the germline V gene.